These 24 T cell receptor beta chains were all obtained from the same sample, sequenced in a study of cytomegalovirus exposure and HLA in healthy donors. The PCR was carried out with 60 Vbeta primers and 13 Jbeta primers. Profiling relied on immunoSEQ multiplex PCR, and the TCRdb table lists in-frame clones only, not all of them. The repertoire holds over 75,000 clones, with 60% to 80% as singletons. Sequencing was done on a sample of PBMCs. Receptors originate from a man over 45 in good health and CMV-seropositive.

This clone was recorded once. The J gene is TRBJ2-6, the V gene TRBV19; TRBD2 aligns across 13 bases. In germline, CDR1 is LNHDA, CDR2 SQIVND (reference sequence). J gave up 2 bases and V 5 bases, and 3 bases lay outside the gene matches. The CDR3 runs to 17 residues. The CDR3 DNA follows: TGTGCCAGTAGTCGCACTAGCGGGGGGGCTGGGGCCAACGTCCTGACTTTC. Translated: CASSRTSGGAGANVLTF.

V is TRBV29-1 and J is TRBJ2-3; D is unclear. The germline V gene has CDR1 SQVTM and CDR2 ANQGSEA. V lost 2 bases and J 0 bases, leaving 6 bases between the germline ends. The CDR3 has 13 residues. CDR3 bases: TGCAGCGTTGAACTCGGGAGCACAGATACGCAGTATTTT. Its protein product is CSVELGSTDTQYF.

This clone came up a few times. This sequence joins TRBV9 and TRBJ1-1; 7 bases are shared with TRBD1. The CDR3 is 14 amino acids. Germline assignment: CDR1 SGDLS and CDR2 YYNGEE. Trimming took 2 bases from V and 4 from J; bases not matched to a gene: 5. CDR3 in DNA: TGTGCCAGCAGCGTCCTGACAGGGACCACTGAAGCTTTCTTT. Its protein is CASSVLTGTTEAFF. Combining the CDR3 with reference TRBV9 and TRBJ1-1 gives the whole variable domain DSGVTQTPKHLITATGQRVTLRCSPRSGDLSVYWYQQSLDQGLQFLIQYYNGEERAKGNILERFSAQQFPDLHSELNLSSLELGDSALYFCASSVLTGTTEAFFGQGTRLTVV.

J is TRBJ2-2 and V is TRBV6-4; D remains unclear. The CDR3 has 14 amino acids. V was trimmed by 6 bases and J by 0 bases, leaving 8 bases between them. The germline V gene has CDR1 MRHNA and CDR2 SNTAGT. The DNA of the CDR3 is TGTGCCAGCAGAGAGAGTCCGAACACCGGGGAGCTGTTTTTT. Translating gives CASRESPNTGELFF.

Here the CDR3 DNA reads TGCGCCAGCAGCCAAGGCGAAAGGCAGGCGTATCCCCAGCATTTT. Translated, it gives CASSQGERQAYPQHF. V usage is TRBV4-1 and J usage is TRBJ1-5; the D is unclear. CDR3 length: 15 amino acids. Trimming left V 1 base short and J 10 bases short, with 17 bases between. Germline loops: CDR1 MGHRA, CDR2 YSYEKL.

Note on this clone: One end of the junction fails to match germline, which may point to a read error. Other DNA sequences within the sample encode an identical CDR3. The chain employs TRBV7-9 and TRBJ2-7; the D gene is possibly TRBD1 (6 bases). CDR1 and CDR2 (germline): SEHNR, FQNEAQ (reference sequence). This CDR3 region has 12 residues. CDR3 protein: CSSSARGYEQYF. The CDR3 DNA follows: TGTTCCAGCAGCGCCAGGGGCTACGAGCAGTACTTC. The full variable domain, completed using reference TRBV7-9 and TRBJ2-7, is DTGVSQNPRHKITKRGQNVTFRCDPISEHNRLYWYRQTLGQGPEFLTYFQNEAQLEKSRLLSDRFSAERPKGSFSTLEIQRTEQGDSAMYLCSSSARGYEQYFGPGTRLTVT.

The chain links TRBV14 to TRBJ1-1, with D unresolved. Germline loops: CDR1 SGHDN, CDR2 FVKESK. There are 15 residues in the CDR3. The V end was cut by 4 bases, the J end by 7 bases, with 19 bases between. The CDR3 is CASSLFEGRRREAFF. CDR3 coding DNA: TGTGCCAGCAGCCTCTTCGAGGGCAGGAGACGTGAAGCTTTCTTT. The full variable domain, in which reference TRBV14 and TRBJ1-1 provide the parts outside the CDR3, is EAGVTQFPSHSVIEKGQTVTLRCDPISGHDNLYWYRRVMGKEIKFLLHFVKESKQDESGMPNNRFLAERTGGTYSTLKVQPAELEDSGVYFCASSLFEGRRREAFFGQGTRLTVV.

The J gene is TRBJ2-5, the V gene TRBV28; tentative D call: TRBD2 (6 bases). This CDR3 spans 12 amino acids. Germline lookup yields CDR1 MDHEN and CDR2 SYDVKM. Trimming stripped 5 bases from V and 5 bases from J, with 9 bases between. The CDR3 region is CASSPLAETQYF. In DNA, the CDR3 is TGTGCCAGCAGTCCGCTAGCGGAGACCCAGTACTTC.

Remarks on this clone: The sample contains more than one DNA sequence encoding this CDR3. The gene calls are TRBV9 and TRBJ2-1; 12 positions match TRBD2. The CDR3 length is 15 residues. V dropped 2 bases and J dropped 3; count of bases not matched to a gene: 0. Germline V CDR1 and CDR2: SGDLS, YYNGEE. CDR3: CASSVTSGGYNEQFF. In nucleotides, the CDR3 is TGTGCCAGCAGCGTGACTAGCGGGGGCTACAATGAGCAGTTCTTC.

The chain is built from TRBV5-1 and TRBJ1-1; no firm D call. CDR1 and CDR2 from the germline V gene are SGHRS and YFSETQ. The ends were cut back, 2 bases at V and 5 bases at J, with 13 bases in the middle. The CDR3 runs to 14 residues. CDR3 bases: TGCGCCAGCAGCTTTACTCCGGGATTAACTGAAGCTTTCTTT. It yields the protein CASSFTPGLTEAFF.

This clone was recorded only once. The chain employs TRBV25-1 and TRBJ2-6; TRBD1 is a possible D gene (5 bases). V was clipped by 1 base and J by 2 bases, with 9 bases between them. Looked up from germline, CDR1 is MGHDK and CDR2 is SYGVNS. The CDR3 runs 16 residues. The CDR3 spells CASSEFGAAGANVLTF. CDR3 nucleotide sequence: TGTGCCAGCAGTGAATTTGGGGCTGCTGGGGCCAACGTCCTGACTTTC. The entire variable domain, with the rest obtained from reference TRBV25-1 and TRBJ2-6, is as follows: EADIYQTPRYLVIGTGKKITLECSQTMGHDKMYWYQQDPGMELHLIHYSYGVNSTEKGDLSSESTVSRIRTEHFPLTLESARPSHTSQYLCASSEFGAAGANVLTFGAGSRLTVL.

This chain connects TRBV29-1 to TRBJ2-7; a possible D gene is TRBD1 (6 bases). CDR1 SQVTM and CDR2 ANQGSEA come from the germline V gene. Trimming pared 3 bases from V and 4 bases from J, leaving 13 bases between. The CDR3 is 13 residues long. The CDR3 sequence: CSVEKGVGYEQYF. DNA of the CDR3: TGCAGCGTTGAGAAGGGGGTCGGTTACGAGCAGTACTTC.

The V gene is TRBV5-6, the J gene TRBJ1-2; perhaps TRBD1 as D (5 bases). CDR1 SGHDT and CDR2 YYEEEE come from the germline V gene. Trimming removed 5 bases from V and 8 bases from J, with 19 bases in between. The CDR3 runs 14 residues. CDR3 nucleotides: TGTGCCAGCAGTTTCGCGATATCAGGGTACGGCTACACCTTC. This codes for CASSFAISGYGYTF.

The chain recombines TRBV29-1 with TRBJ2-1; weak D call: TRBD1 (6 bases). The CDR3 runs to 14 residues. V shed 6 bases and J shed 4 bases, with 16 bases lying between them. The germline V gene has CDR1 SQVTM and CDR2 ANQGSEA. Here the CDR3 DNA reads TGCAGCGTGGCCCCCGGGACACCTTACAATGAGCAGTTCTTC. Its translation: CSVAPGTPYNEQFF.

The chain carries TRBV14 and TRBJ2-5; 7 positions agree with TRBD1. The CDR3 loop spans 15 amino acids. V was pared by 1 base and J by 4 bases, with 6 bases of the junction left unmatched. Germline loops: CDR1 SGHDN, CDR2 FVKESK. CDR3 sequence (DNA): TGTGCCAGCAGCCAAGTCCAAGGGGGCCTAGAGACCCAGTACTTC. Residues: CASSQVQGGLETQYF. Supplemented by reference TRBV14 and TRBJ2-5, the full variable domain reads EAGVTQFPSHSVIEKGQTVTLRCDPISGHDNLYWYRRVMGKEIKFLLHFVKESKQDESGMPNNRFLAERTGGTYSTLKVQPAELEDSGVYFCASSQVQGGLETQYFGPGTRLLVL.

The CDR3 reads CAWSVLQRGGQETQYF. In nucleotides, the CDR3 is TGTGCCTGGAGTGTACTCCAGCGGGGGGGTCAAGAGACCCAGTACTTC. This chain links TRBV30 with TRBJ2-5, with 10 bases identical to TRBD2. Trimming at V came to 0 bases and at J to 2 bases, leaving 6 bases not matched to a gene. The length of the CDR3 is 16 residues. In germline, CDR1 is GTSNPN, CDR2 SVGIG (reference sequence). The whole variable domain, filled in from reference TRBV30 and TRBJ2-5, reads SQTIHQWPATLVQPVGSPLSLECTVEGTSNPNLYWYRQAAGRGLQLLFYSVGIGQISSEVPQNLSASRPQDRQFILSSKKLLLSDSGFYLCAWSVLQRGGQETQYFGPGTRLLVL.

The chain joins TRBV19 to TRBJ1-1; no definite D call. V dropped 3 bases and J dropped 5 bases, with 13 bases sitting between them. Germline values: CDR1 LNHDA, CDR2 SQIVND (reference sequence). The CDR3 loop spans 14 amino acids. The CDR3: CASSIPGGLTEAFF. CDR3 coding DNA: TGTGCCAGTAGTATCCCGGGAGGGCTGACTGAAGCTTTCTTT.

This chain connects TRBV5-1 to TRBJ2-1, with 9 bases aligning to TRBD2. Looked up from germline, CDR1 is SGHRS and CDR2 is YFSETQ. This CDR3 region has 14 residues. V gave up 2 bases and J gave up 10 bases; unmatched junction bases: 7. The CDR3 DNA follows: TGCGCCAGCAGCTTTGGCGGGGGGGCCGAGGAGCAGTTCTTC. It translates to CASSFGGGAEEQFF.

The V gene is TRBV27, the J gene TRBJ2-3, with 11 bases lining up with TRBD2. V gave up 2 bases and J gave up 4 bases; unmatched junction bases: 5. The germline V gene encodes CDR1 MNHEY and CDR2 SMNVEV (reference sequence). CDR3 size: 16 residues. CDR3 sequence reads: CASSLVAGGPADTQYF. The DNA for the CDR3 is TGTGCCAGCAGTTTAGTAGCGGGGGGGCCGGCAGATACGCAGTATTTT.

Here the CDR3 reads CASRTGTPYEQYF. DNA of the CDR3: TGTGCCAGCAGAACCGGGACACCCTACGAGCAGTACTTC. This chain uses TRBV28 with TRBJ2-7; D is perhaps TRBD1 (6 bases). Germline V gene sequence: CDR1 MDHEN, CDR2 SYDVKM. The V and J ends lost 6 bases and 2 bases respectively, with 11 bases between them. The CDR3 is made up of 13 amino acids.

The CDR3 coding sequence is TGTGCCAGCAGCTTAGAGTCCGGTAGCGGGGGACTTTACAATGAGCAGTTCTTC. Protein: CASSLESGSGGLYNEQFF. The rearrangement uses TRBV7-6 and TRBJ2-1; 9 bases map to TRBD2. Germline V gene sequence: CDR1 SGHVS, CDR2 FNYEAQ. With 1 base clipped from V and 4 bases from J, the junction kept 11 bases outside the gene matches. CDR3 length: 18 residues.

This clone came up once. V usage is TRBV13 and J usage is TRBJ2-7; 7 nucleotides agree with TRBD2. The CDR3 covers 14 residues. V lost 4 bases and J lost 3; bases outside the gene matches: 6. Germline loops: CDR1 PRHDT, CDR2 FYEKMQ (reference sequence). The CDR3 is CASSSGTIDYEQYF. In DNA form, the CDR3 reads TGTGCCAGCAGCTCCGGGACTATAGACTACGAGCAGTACTTC.

V gene TRBV7-3 combines with J gene TRBJ2-3, with TRBD2 matching over 15 bases. J gave up 2 bases and V 4 bases, and 4 bases lay outside the gene matches. The CDR3 spans 17 residues. Per the germline V gene, CDR1 is SGHTA and CDR2 is FQGTGA. CDR3 bases: TGTGCCAGCAGCTATGGACTAGCGGGGGGGATCACAGATACGCAGTATTTT. This sequence encodes CASSYGLAGGITDTQYF.

The table lists this clone with a count of one. The chain recombines TRBV28 with TRBJ2-3, with TRBD2 matching over 11 bases. Trimming took 6 bases from V and 6 from J; bases not matched to a gene: 14. The germline CDR1 and CDR2 sequences are MDHEN and SYDVKM. This CDR3 has 17 residues. The CDR3 DNA reads TGTGCCAGCAGGACCCAACATCTAGCGGGGGGATCGGATACGCAGTATTTT. It is translated as CASRTQHLAGGSDTQYF.